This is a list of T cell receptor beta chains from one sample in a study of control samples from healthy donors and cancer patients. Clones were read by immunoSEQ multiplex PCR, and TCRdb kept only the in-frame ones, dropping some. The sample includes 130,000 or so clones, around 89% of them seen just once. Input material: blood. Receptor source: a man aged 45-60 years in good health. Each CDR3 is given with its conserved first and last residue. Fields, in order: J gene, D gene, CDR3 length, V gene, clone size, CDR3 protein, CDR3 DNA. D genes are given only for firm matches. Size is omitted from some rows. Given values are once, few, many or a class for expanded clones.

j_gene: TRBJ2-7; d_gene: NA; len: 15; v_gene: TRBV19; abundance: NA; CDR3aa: CASRLTGGGSYEQYF; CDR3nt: TGTGCCAGCCGCCTTACAGGGGGGGGATCCTACGAGCAGTACTTC
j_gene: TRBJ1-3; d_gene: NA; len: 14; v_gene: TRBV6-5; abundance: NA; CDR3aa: CASSYTGTGNTIYF; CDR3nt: TGTGCCAGCAGTTACACTGGGACTGGAAACACCATATATTTT
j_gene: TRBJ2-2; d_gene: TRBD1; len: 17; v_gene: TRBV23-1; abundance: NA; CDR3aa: CASTSAMQGARAGELFF; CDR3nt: TGCGCCAGCACTTCGGCCATGCAGGGGGCGAGGGCCGGGGAGCTGTTTTTT
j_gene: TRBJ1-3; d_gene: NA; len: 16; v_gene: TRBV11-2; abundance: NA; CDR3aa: CASSLGDRFSGNTIYF; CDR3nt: TGTGCCAGCAGCTTAGGCGACAGATTCTCTGGAAACACCATATATTTT
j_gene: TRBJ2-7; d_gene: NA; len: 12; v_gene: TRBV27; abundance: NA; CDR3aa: CASSDGPYEQYF; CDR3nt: TGTGCCAGCTCGGACGGCCCCTACGAGCAGTACTTC
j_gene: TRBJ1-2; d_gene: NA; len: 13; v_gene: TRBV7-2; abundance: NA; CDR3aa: CASSSLTGFGYTF; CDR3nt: TGTGCCAGCAGCTCCTTAACAGGGTTTGGCTACACCTTC
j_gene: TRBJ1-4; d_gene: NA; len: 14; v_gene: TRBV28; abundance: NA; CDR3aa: CASSLGVTDEKLFF; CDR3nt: TGTGCCAGCAGCCTCGGGGTTACTGATGAAAAACTGTTTTTT
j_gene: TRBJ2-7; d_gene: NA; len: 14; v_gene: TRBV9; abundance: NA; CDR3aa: CASSVGDSTYEQYF; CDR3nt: TGTGCCAGCAGCGTAGGTGACAGCACCTACGAGCAGTACTTC
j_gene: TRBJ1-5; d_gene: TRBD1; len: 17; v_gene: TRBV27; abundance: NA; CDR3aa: CASSPQLPTGGSQPQHF; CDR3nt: TGTGCCAGCAGTCCTCAACTCCCGACAGGGGGCAGCCAGCCCCAGCATTTT
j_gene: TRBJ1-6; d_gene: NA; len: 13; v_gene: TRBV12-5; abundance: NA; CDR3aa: CASGLEAGSPLHF; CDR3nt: TGTGCTAGTGGTTTGGAGGCAGGTTCACCCCTCCACTTT
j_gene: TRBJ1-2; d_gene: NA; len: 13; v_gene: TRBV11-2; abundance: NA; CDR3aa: CASSFGASYGYTF; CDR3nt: TGTGCCAGCAGCTTCGGGGCGAGCTATGGCTACACCTTC
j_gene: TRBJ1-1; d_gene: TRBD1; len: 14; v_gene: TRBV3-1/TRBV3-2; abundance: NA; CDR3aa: CASRETGMNTEAFF; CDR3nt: TGTGCCAGCAGGGAGACAGGGATGAACACTGAAGCTTTCTTT
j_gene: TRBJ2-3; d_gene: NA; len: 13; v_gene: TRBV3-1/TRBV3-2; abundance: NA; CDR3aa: CASSQDDTDTQYF; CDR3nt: TGTGCCAGCAGCCAAGATGATACGGATACGCAGTATTTT
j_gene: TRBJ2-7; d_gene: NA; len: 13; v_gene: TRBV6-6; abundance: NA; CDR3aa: CASTLLVGGEQYF; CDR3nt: TGTGCCAGCACCCTATTAGTGGGAGGCGAGCAGTACTTC
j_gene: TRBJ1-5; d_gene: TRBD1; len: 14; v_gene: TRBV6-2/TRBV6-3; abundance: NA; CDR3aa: CASSPGTGHQPQHF; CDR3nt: TGTGCCAGCAGTCCGGGGACAGGACATCAGCCCCAGCATTTT
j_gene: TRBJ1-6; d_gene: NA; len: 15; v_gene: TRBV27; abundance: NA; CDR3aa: CASSFSSSYNSPLHF; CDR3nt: TGTGCCAGCAGTTTCTCATCCTCCTATAATTCACCCCTCCACTTT
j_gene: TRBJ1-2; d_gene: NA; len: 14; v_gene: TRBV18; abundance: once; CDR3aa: CASSPGNGAYGYTF; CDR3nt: TGTGCCAGCTCACCAGGGAATGGGGCCTATGGCTACACCTTC
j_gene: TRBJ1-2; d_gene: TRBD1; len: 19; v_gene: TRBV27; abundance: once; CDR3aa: CASSFRAGTGGAGDYGYTF; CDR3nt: TGTGCCAGCAGTTTTAGGGCCGGGACAGGGGGCGCAGGTGACTATGGCTACACCTTC
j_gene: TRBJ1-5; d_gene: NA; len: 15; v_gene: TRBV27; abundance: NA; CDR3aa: CASSSEWGRGQPQHF; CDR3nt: TGTGCCAGCAGTTCGGAGTGGGGGCGCGGGCAGCCCCAGCATTTT
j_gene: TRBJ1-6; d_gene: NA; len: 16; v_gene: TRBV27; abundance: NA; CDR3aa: CASSSAQLGHNSPLHF; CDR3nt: TGTGCCAGCAGTTCCGCCCAATTGGGACATAATTCACCCCTCCACTTT
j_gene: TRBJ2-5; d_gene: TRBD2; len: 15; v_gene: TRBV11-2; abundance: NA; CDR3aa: CASSLVTSGKETQYF; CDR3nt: TGTGCCAGCAGCTTAGTGACTAGCGGCAAAGAGACCCAGTACTTC
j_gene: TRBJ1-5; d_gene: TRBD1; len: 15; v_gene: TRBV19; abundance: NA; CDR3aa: CASSMAGGSNQPQHF; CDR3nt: TGTGCCAGTAGTATGGCAGGGGGTAGCAATCAGCCCCAGCATTTT
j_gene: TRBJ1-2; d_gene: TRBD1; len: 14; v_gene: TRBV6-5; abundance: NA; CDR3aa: CASSTSTGDEGYTF; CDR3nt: TGTGCCAGCAGTACCTCTACAGGGGACGAAGGCTACACCTTC
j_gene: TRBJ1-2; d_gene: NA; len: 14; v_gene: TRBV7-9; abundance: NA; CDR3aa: CASSFGRQNYGYTF; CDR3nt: TGTGCCAGCAGCTTTGGACGTCAAAACTATGGCTACACCTTC
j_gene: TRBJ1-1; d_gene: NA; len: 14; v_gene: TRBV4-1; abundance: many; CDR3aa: CASSQEVYATEAFF; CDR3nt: TGCGCCAGCAGCCAAGAGGTATACGCCACTGAAGCTTTCTTT
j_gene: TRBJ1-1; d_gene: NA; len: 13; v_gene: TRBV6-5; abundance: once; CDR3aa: CASRMGPITEAFF; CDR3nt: TGTGCCAGCAGGATGGGTCCGATCACTGAAGCTTTCTTT
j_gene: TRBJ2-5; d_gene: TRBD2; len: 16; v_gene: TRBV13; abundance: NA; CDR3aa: CASSLAGVKAVETQYF; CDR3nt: TGTGCCAGCAGCCTCGCGGGGGTCAAAGCTGTAGAGACCCAGTACTTC
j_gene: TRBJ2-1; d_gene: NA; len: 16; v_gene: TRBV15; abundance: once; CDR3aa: CATSSQGIEMVDEQFF; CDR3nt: TGTGCCACCAGTTCACAGGGAATTGAGATGGTCGATGAGCAGTTCTTC
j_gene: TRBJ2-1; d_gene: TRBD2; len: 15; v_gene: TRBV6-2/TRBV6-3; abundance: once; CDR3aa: CASSSVSGGYDEQFF; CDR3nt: TGTGCCAGCAGTTCCGTTAGCGGGGGGTACGATGAGCAGTTCTTC
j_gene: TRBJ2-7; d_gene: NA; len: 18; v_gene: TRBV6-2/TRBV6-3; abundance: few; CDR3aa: CASSYPSEKNEGSYEQYF; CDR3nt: TGTGCCAGCAGTTACCCCTCAGAGAAGAACGAAGGCTCCTACGAGCAGTACTTC
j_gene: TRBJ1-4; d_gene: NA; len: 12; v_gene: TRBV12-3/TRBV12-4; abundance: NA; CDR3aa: CASSKLDRKLFF; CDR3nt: TGTGCCAGCAGTAAATTAGATAGGAAACTGTTTTTT
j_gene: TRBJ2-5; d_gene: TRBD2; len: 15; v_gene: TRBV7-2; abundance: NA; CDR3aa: CASSFSGGARETQYF; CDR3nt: TGTGCCAGCAGCTTTAGCGGGGGGGCCCGAGAGACCCAGTACTTC
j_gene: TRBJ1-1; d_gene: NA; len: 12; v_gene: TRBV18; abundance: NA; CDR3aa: CASSLQGTEAFF; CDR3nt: TGTGCCAGCTCACTACAGGGAACTGAAGCTTTCTTT
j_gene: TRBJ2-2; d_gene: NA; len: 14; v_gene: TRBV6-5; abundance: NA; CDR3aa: CASSYSGGQGELFF; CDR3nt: TGTGCCAGCAGTTACTCGGGGGGGCAGGGCGAGCTGTTTTTT
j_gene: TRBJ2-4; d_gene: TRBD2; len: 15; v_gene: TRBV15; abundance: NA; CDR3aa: CATSSELAGGDIQYF; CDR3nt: TGTGCCACCAGCAGTGAACTAGCGGGGGGAGACATTCAGTACTTC
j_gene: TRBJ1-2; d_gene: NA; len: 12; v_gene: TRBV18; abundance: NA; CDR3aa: CASSPGDTPYTF; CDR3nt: TGTGCCAGCTCTCCTGGGGACACTCCCTACACCTTC
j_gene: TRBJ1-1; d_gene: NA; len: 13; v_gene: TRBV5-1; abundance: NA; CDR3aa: CASSLLMNTEAFF; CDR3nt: TGCGCCAGCAGCTTGTTGATGAACACTGAAGCTTTCTTT
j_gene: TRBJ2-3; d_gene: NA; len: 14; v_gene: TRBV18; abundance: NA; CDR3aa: CASSSLAGTDTQYF; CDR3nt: TGTGCCAGCTCAAGCCTAGCCGGCACAGATACGCAGTATTTT
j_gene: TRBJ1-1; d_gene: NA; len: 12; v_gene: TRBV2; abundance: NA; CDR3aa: CASSAYNTEAFF; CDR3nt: TGTGCCAGCAGTGCCTATAACACTGAAGCTTTCTTT
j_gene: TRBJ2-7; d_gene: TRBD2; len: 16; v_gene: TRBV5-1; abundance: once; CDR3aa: CASSLRVGGEPYEQYF; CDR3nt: TGCGCCAGCAGCTTGCGGGTGGGGGGGGAACCCTACGAGCAGTACTTC
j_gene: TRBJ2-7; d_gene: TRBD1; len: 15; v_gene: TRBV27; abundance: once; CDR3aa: CASRPGTGFTYEQYF; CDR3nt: TGTGCCAGCAGGCCCGGGACAGGGTTCACCTACGAGCAGTACTTC
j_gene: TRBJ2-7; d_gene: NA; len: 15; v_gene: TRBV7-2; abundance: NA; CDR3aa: CASSLGVTDYYEQYF; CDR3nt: TGTGCCAGCAGCTTAGGTGTCACAGACTACTACGAGCAGTACTTC
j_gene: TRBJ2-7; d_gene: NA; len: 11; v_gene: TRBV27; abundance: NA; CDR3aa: CASIQGAEQYF; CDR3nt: TGTGCCAGCATCCAGGGAGCCGAGCAGTACTTC
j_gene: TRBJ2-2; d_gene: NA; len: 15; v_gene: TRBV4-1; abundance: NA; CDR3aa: CASSQEAGSTGELFF; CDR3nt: TGCGCCAGCAGCCAAGAGGCAGGATCCACCGGGGAGCTGTTTTTT
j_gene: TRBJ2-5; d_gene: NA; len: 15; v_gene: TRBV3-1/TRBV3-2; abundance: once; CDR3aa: CASSQLVRAEETQYF; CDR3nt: TGTGCCAGCAGCCAACTAGTACGGGCGGAGGAGACCCAGTACTTC
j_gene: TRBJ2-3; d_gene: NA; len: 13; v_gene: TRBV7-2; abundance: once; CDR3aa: CASSPLFGDTQYF; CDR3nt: TGTGCCAGCAGCCCCTTATTTGGGGATACGCAGTATTTT
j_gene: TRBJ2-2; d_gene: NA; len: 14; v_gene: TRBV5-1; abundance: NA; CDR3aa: CASSLLVDTGELFF; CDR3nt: TGCGCCAGCAGCTTGTTGGTAGACACCGGGGAGCTGTTTTTT
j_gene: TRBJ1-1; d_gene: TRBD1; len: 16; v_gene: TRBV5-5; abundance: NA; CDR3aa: CASRYRDRGWGTEAFF; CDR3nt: TGTGCCAGCAGGTACCGGGACAGGGGATGGGGCACTGAAGCTTTCTTT
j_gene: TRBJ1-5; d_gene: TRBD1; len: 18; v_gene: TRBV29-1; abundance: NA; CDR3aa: CSVVADREPPYSNQPQHF; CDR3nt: TGCAGCGTTGTGGCGGACAGGGAACCCCCGTATAGCAATCAGCCCCAGCATTTT
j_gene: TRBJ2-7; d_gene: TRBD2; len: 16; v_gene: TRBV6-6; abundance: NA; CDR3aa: CASSYSASGRSYEQYF; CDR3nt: TGTGCCAGCAGTTACTCCGCTAGCGGACGCTCCTACGAGCAGTACTTC
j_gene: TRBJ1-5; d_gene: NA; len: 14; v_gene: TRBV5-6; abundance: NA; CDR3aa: CASSARWANQPQHF; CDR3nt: TGTGCCAGCAGCGCACGGTGGGCCAATCAGCCCCAGCATTTT
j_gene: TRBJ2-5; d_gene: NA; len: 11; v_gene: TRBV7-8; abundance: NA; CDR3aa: CASSLAETQYF; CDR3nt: TGTGCCAGCAGCCTCGCGGAGACCCAGTACTTC
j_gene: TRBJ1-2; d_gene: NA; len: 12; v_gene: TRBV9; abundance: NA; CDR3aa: CASSVSGDGYTF; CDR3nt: TGTGCCAGCAGCGTATCGGGGGATGGCTACACCTTC
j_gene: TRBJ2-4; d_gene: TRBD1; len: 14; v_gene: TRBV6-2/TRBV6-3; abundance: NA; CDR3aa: CASSSWDSKNIQYF; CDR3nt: TGTGCCAGCAGTTCTTGGGACAGCAAAAACATTCAGTACTTC
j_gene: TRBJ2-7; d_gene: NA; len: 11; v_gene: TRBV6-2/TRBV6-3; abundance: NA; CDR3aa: CASSQGPQQYF; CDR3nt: TGTGCCAGCAGTCAGGGACCACAGCAGTACTTC